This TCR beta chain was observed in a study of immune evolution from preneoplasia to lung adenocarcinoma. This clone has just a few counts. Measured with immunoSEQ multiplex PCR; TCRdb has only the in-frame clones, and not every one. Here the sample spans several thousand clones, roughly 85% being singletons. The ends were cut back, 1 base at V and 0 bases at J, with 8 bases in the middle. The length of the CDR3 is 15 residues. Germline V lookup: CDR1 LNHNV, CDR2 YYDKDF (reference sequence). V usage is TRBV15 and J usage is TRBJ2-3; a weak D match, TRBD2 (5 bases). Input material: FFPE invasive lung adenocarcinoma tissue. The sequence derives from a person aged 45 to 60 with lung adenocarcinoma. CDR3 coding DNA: TGTGCCACCAGCAGAGGAGCGGTTAGCACAGATACGCAGTATTTT. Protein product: CATSRGAVSTDTQYF.